One sample yielded the 7 T cell receptor beta chains listed below, sequenced in a study of early T cells in non-severe SARS-CoV-2 infection. TCRdb analysed the 5' RACE reads with MiXCR anew, one entry per CDR3 protein. The table has 60,000 to 65,000 distinct CDR3 sequences, under 15% seen once. Sequences were obtained from whole blood. The receptors shown here come from an adult who was a healthcare worker with PCR-confirmed SARS-CoV-2 infection or an uninfected control (not recorded which).

The table lists this clonotype with many counts. This chain uses TRBV6-1 with TRBJ2-3, with D tentatively TRBD1 (5 bases). Deletions cut 7 bases from V and 3 bases from J, with 14 bases between. Germline CDR1 and CDR2: MNHNS and SASEGT. The CDR3 is made up of 14 amino acids. The CDR3 spells CASTSGQGTDTQYF. DNA for the CDR3: TGTGCCAGCACTTCAGGTCAGGGTACAGATACGCAGTATTTT.

The DNA of the CDR3 is TGTGCCAGCAGCTTAGATCATAGCGGGGCGAACACCGGGGAGCTGTTTTTT. Its protein product is CASSLDHSGANTGELFF. The rearrangement uses TRBV11-3 and TRBJ2-2; TRBD2 aligns across 8 bases. The CDR3 covers 17 residues. In germline, CDR1 is SGHNT, CDR2 YENEEA. Losses at the gene ends were 0 bases for V and 0 bases for J; bases not matched to a gene: 3.

This clonotype was observed at least ten times. This chain links TRBV5-1 with TRBJ2-5; no firm D call. This CDR3 contains 14 residues. CDR1 is SGHRS, CDR2 YFSETQ, per germline. The V gene lost 1 base and the J gene lost 4 bases, with 11 bases spanning the gap. The CDR3 region has the DNA TGCGCCAGCAGCTTGTCCAACCACCGAGAGACCCAGTACTTC. Translation gives CASSLSNHRETQYF.

This clonotype was picked up many times. V is TRBV7-3 and J is TRBJ2-5; D uncertain. The CDR3 runs to 13 residues. Germline loops: CDR1 SGHTA, CDR2 FQGTGA. Between the trimmed V and J ends, which lost 4 bases and 2 bases, there was a span of 8 bases. This CDR3 is CASSSSTQETQYF. The CDR3, as DNA: TGTGCCAGCAGCTCCTCGACTCAAGAGACCCAGTACTTC. Using reference TRBV7-3 and TRBJ2-5 for the parts outside the CDR3, the full variable domain is GAGVSQTPSNKVTEKGKYVELRCDPISGHTALYWYRQSLGQGPEFLIYFQGTGAADDSGLPNDRFFAVRPEGSVSTLKIQRTERGDSAVYLCASSSSTQETQYFGPGTRLLVL.

The chain recombines TRBV7-2 with TRBJ2-7, with 9 bases fitting TRBD2. CDR1 and CDR2 from the germline V gene are SGHTA and FQGNSA. The CDR3 totals 16 residues. V gave up 5 bases and J gave up 3 bases; unmatched junction bases: 11. Here the CDR3 reads CASSPRSGGLFYEQYF. The CDR3 DNA reads TGTGCCAGCAGCCCGAGGAGCGGGGGGCTGTTCTACGAGCAGTACTTC.

V is TRBV10-3 and J is TRBJ2-7, with 9 bases identical to TRBD1. The CDR3 is 15 amino acids. Germline loops: CDR1 ENHRY, CDR2 SYGVKD. V gave up 6 bases and J gave up 0 bases; unmatched junction bases: 6. Here the CDR3 DNA reads TGTGCCATCAGCCTGGGACAGGGTCCCTCCTACGAGCAGTACTTC. Translation: CAISLGQGPSYEQYF.

V usage is TRBV28 and J usage is TRBJ2-6; no clear D. V was clipped by 4 bases and J by 4 bases, with 14 bases between them. Germline assignment: CDR1 MDHEN and CDR2 SYDVKM. The CDR3 covers 16 residues. DNA of the CDR3: TGTGCCAGCAGTTCGACCGCTATGACAGGGGCCAACGTCCTGACTTTC. Translating gives CASSSTAMTGANVLTF.